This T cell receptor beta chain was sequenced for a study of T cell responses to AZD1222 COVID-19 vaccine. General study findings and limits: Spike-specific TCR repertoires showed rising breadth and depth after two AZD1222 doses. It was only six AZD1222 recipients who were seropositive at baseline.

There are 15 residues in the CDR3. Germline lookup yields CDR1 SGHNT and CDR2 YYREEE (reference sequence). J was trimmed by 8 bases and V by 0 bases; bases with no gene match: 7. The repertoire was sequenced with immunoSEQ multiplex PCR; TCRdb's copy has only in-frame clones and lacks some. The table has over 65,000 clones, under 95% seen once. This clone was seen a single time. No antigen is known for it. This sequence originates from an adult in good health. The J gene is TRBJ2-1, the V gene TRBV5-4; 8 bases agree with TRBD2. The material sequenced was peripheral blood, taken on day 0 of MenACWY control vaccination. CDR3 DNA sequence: TGTGCCAGCAGCTTGGGGGGACTAGTCAGCTATGAGCAGTTCTTC. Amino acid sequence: CASSLGGLVSYEQFF.